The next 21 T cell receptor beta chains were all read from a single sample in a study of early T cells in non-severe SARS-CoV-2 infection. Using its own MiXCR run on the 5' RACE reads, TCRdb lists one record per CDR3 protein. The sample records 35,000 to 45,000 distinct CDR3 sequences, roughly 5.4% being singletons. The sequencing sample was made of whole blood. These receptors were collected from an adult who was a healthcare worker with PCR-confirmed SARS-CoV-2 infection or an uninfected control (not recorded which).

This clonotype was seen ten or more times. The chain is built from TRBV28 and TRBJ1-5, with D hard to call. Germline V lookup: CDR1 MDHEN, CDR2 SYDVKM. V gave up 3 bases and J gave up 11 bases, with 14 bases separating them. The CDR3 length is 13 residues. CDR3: CASSFARREAQHF. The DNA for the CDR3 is TGTGCCAGCAGTTTCGCCCGCCGTGAGGCCCAGCATTTT. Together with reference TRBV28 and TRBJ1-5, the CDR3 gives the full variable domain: DVKVTQSSRYLVKRTGEKVFLECVQDMDHENMFWYRQDPGLGLRLIYFSYDVKMKEKGDIPEGYSVSREKKERFSLILESASTNQTSMYLCASSFARREAQHFGDGTRLSIL.

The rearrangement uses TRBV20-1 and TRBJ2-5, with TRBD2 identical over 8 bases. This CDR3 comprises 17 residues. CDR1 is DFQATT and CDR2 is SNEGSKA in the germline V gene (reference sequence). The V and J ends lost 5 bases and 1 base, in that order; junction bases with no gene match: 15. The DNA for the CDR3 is TGCAGTGCTCACCGAGGGTTAGCGGGGCGACGCCAAGAGACCCAGTACTTC. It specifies CSAHRGLAGRRQETQYF.

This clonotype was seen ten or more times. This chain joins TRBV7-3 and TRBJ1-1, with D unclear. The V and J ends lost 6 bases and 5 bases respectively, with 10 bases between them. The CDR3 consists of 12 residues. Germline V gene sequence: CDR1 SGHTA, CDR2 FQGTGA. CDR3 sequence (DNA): TGTGCCAGCAGGGGCCCGGGGACTGAAGCTTTCTTT. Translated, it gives CASRGPGTEAFF.

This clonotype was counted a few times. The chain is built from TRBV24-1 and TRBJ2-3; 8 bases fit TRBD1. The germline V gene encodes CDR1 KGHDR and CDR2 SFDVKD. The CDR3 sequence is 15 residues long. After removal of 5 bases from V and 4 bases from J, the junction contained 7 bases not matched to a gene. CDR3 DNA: TGTGCCACCAGTGCCTTGGACAGGGATGCAGATACGCAGTATTTT. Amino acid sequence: CATSALDRDADTQYF.

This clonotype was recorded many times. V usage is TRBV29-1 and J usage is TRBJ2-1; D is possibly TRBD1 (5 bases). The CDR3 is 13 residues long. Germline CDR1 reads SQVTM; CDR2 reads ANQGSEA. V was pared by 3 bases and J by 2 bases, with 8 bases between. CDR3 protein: CSVDTDTYNEQFF. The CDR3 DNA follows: TGCAGCGTTGATACGGACACCTACAATGAGCAGTTCTTC.

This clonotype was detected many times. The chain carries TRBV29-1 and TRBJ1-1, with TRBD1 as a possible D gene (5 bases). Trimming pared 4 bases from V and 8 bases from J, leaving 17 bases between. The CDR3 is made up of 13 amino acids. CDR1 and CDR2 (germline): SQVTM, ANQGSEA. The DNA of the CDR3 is TGCAGCGTTGCCGGGACCCAACGAGGGGAAGCTTTCTTT. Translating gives CSVAGTQRGEAFF.

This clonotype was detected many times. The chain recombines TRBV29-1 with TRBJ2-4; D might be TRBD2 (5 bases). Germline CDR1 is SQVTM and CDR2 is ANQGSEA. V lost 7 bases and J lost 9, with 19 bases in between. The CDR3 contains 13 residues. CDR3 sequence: CSAQEAQESIQYF. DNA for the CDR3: TGCAGCGCCCAGGAGGCGCAGGAGAGCATTCAGTACTTC.

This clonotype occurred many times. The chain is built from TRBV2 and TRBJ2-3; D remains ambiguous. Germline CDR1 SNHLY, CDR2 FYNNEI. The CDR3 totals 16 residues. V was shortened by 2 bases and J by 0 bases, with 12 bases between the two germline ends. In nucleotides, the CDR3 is TGTGCCAGCAGTGAATTAACGAGCCAGAGCACAGATACGCAGTATTTT. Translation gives CASSELTSQSTDTQYF.

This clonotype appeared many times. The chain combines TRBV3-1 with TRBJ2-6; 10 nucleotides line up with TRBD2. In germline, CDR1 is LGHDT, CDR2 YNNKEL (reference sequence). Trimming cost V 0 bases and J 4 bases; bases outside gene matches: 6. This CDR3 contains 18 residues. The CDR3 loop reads CASSQDMLAGEGANVLTF. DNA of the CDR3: TGTGCCAGCAGCCAAGATATGCTAGCGGGGGAAGGGGCCAACGTCCTGACTTTC.

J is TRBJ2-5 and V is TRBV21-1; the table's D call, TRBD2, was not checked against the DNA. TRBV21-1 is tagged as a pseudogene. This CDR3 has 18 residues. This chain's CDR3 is CASSKEAWTSGDQETQYF. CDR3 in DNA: TGTGCCAGCAGCAAAGAGGCTTGGACTAGCGGGGACCAAGAGACCCAGTACTTC.

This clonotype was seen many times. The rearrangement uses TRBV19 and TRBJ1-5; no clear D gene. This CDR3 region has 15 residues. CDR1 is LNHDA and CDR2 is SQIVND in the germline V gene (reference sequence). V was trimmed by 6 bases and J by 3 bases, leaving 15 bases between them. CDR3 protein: CASRYGRYANQPQHF. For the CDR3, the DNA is TGTGCCAGTAGGTATGGACGGTACGCCAATCAGCCCCAGCATTTT.

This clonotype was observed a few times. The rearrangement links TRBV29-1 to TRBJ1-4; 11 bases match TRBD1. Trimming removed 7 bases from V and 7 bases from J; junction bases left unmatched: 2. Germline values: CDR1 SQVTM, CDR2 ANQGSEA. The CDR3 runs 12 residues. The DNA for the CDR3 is TGCAGCGGGGGACAGGGGGTTGAAAAACTGTTTTTT. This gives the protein CSGGQGVEKLFF.

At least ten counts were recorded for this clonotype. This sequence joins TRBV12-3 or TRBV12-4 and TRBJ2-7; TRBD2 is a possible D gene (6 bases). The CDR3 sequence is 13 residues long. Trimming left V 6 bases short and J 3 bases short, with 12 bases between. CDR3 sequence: CASSVGSDYEQYF. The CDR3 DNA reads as TGTGCCAGCAGCGTCGGGAGCGACTACGAGCAGTACTTC.

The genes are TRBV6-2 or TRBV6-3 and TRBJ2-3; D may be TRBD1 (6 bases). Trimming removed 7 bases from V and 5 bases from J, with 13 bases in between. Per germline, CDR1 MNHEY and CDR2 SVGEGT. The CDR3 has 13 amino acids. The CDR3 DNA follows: TGTGCCAGCACCGGACAGAACTTAGATACGCAGTATTTT. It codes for CASTGQNLDTQYF.

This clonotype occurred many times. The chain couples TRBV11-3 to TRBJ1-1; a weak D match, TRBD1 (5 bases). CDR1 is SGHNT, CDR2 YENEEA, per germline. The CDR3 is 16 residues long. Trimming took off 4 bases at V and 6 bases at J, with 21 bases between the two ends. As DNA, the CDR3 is TGTGCCAGCAGCTCTCGAGTGGGGGTACTTTCCGCTGAAGCTTTCTTT. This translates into CASSSRVGVLSAEAFF.

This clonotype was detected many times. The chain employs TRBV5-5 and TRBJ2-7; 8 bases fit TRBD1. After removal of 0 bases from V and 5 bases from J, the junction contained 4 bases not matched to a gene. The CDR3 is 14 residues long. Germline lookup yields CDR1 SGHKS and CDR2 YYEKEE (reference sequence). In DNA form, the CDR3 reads TGTGCCAGCAGCTTGGAGGGACAGGCACACGAGCAGTACTTC. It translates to CASSLEGQAHEQYF. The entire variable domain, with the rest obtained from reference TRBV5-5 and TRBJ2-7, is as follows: DAGVTQSPTHLIKTRGQQVTLRCSPISGHKSVSWYQQVLGQGPQFIFQYYEKEERGRGNFPDRFSARQFPNYSSELNVNALLLGDSALYLCASSLEGQAHEQYFGPGTRLTVT.

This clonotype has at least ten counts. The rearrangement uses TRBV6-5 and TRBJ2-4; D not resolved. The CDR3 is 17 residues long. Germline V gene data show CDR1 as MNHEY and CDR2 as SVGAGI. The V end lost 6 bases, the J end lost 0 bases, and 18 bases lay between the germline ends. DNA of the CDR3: TGTGCCAGCAGCCTACGCGGACCCATGTTAGCCAAAAACATTCAGTACTTC. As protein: CASSLRGPMLAKNIQYF.

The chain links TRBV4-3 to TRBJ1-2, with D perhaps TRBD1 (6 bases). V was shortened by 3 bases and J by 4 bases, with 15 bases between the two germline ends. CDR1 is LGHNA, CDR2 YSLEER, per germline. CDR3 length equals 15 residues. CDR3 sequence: CASSQEYQGTYGYTF. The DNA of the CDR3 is TGCGCCAGCAGCCAGGAGTACCAGGGGACCTATGGCTACACCTTC.

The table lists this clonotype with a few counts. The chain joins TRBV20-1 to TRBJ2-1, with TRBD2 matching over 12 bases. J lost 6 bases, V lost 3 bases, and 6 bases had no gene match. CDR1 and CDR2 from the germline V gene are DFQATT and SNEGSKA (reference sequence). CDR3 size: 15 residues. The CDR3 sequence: CSASRLAGASNEQFF. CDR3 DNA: TGCAGTGCTAGCCGACTAGCGGGGGCGTCCAATGAGCAGTTCTTC.

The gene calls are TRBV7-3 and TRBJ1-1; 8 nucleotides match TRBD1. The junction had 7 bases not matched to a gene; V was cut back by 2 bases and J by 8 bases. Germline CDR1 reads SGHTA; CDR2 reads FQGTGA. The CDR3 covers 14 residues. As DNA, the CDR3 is TGTGCCAGCAGCTTACACCAGGGGGCCAACGAAGCTTTCTTT. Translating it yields CASSLHQGANEAFF.

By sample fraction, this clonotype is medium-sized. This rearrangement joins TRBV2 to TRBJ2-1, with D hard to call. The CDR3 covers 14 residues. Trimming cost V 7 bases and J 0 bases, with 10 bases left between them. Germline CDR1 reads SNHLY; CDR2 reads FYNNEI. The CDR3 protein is CASNADSSYNEQFF. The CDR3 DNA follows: TGTGCCAGCAACGCGGATAGCTCCTACAATGAGCAGTTCTTC.